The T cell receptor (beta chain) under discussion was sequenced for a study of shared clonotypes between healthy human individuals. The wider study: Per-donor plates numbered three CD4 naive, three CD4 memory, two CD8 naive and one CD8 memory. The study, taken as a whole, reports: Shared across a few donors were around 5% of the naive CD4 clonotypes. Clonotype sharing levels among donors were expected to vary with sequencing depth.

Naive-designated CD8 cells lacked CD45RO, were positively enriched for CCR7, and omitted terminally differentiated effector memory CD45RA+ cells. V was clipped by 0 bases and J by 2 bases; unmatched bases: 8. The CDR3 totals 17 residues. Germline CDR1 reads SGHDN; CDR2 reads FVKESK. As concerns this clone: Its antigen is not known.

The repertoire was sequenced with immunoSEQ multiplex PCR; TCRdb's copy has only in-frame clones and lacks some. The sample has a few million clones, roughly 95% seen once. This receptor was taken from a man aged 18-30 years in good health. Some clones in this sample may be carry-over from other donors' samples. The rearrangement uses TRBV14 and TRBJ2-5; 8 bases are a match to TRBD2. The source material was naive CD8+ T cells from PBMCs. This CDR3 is CASSQERWGTSQETQYF. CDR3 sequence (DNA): TGTGCCAGCAGCCAAGAACGGTGGGGGACTAGTCAAGAGACCCAGTACTTC.